This TCR beta chain is drawn from a study of cytomegalovirus exposure and HLA in healthy donors. The PCR ran on 60 Vbeta and 13 Jbeta primers. The method was immunoSEQ multiplex PCR; TCRdb's version includes in-frame clones alone and lacks a portion of them. The sample includes about 130,000 clones, about four fifths of them seen just once. The length of the CDR3 is 15 residues. The germline gives CDR1 MGHRA, CDR2 YSYEKL. This sequence was found in a man between 25 and 39 years old in good health. Specimen: PBMCs. The V and J genes are TRBV4-1 and TRBJ2-5, with 7 bases that match TRBD1. The end of the DNA fits TRBJ2-7 better, so the J call may be wrong. CDR3 sequence: CASSPDRDSTYEQYF. The CDR3 bases are TGCGCCAGCAGCCCGGACCGGGACAGCACCTACGAGCAGTACTTC.